This section outlines one TCR beta chain sequence together with its context. The CDR3 is 16 amino acids. Trimming took 4 bases from V and 5 from J, leaving 21 bases between them. CDR1 is SGHVS, CDR2 FNYEAQ, per germline. The sample is drawn from a study of blood T cell repertoires in COVID-19. Whole-study context: Italy, Spain and the United States were the sources of the convalescent and acute COVID-19 samples.

In the original analysis: Reference gene primer amplification in the assay estimated nucleated cell counts. Data came from immunoSEQ multiplex PCR; TCRdb stores just in-frame clones and leaves some out. The V and J calls and clone size come from that table; D and trimming were worked out from the DNA. The table shows approximately 230,000 clones, with approximately 86% occurring only once. Sequenced: peripheral blood. The chain is built from TRBV7-6 and TRBJ2-7; D perhaps matches TRBD2 (7 bases). This receptor was obtained from a man older than 75 with acute or convalescent COVID-19. CDR3 amino acids: CASSSPRGADANEQYF. CDR3 nucleotides: TGTGCCAGCAGCTCACCCCGGGGGGCGGACGCTAACGAGCAGTACTTC. The full variable domain, completed using reference TRBV7-6 and TRBJ2-7, is GAGVSQSPRYKVTKRGQDVALRCDPISGHVSLYWYRQALGQGPEFLTYFNYEAQQDKSGLPNDRFSAERPEGSISTLTIQRTEQRDSAMYRCASSSPRGADANEQYFGPGTRLTVT.